This is a list of T cell receptor beta chains from one sample in a study of brain T cells in children with intractable seizures. Assay: immunoSEQ multiplex PCR; the TCRdb copy retains only in-frame clones and omits some. The sample lists 100,000 to 120,000 clones, approximately 94% occurring once. The material sequenced was peripheral blood, taken at surgery. The source of these receptors is a boy less than two years old with hemimegalencephaly and intractable seizures. Both conserved end residues are part of each CDR3. Fields, in order: V gene, J gene, CDR3 protein.

TRBV4-1	TRBJ2-7	CASSLLAGGPYEQYF
TRBV3-1/TRBV3-2	TRBJ1-3	CASSLLSTSSGNTIYF
TRBV4-2	TRBJ2-7	CASSQGTGGLAGGNEQYF
TRBV6-5	TRBJ2-5	CASKRGAGGETQYF
TRBV10-3	TRBJ1-5	CAISESGGGQPQHF
TRBV6-5	TRBJ1-2	CASSSGTYYGYTF
TRBV15	TRBJ1-4	CATSIRMGHEKLFF
TRBV4-3	TRBJ1-1	CASSPHPGNPTENTEAFF
TRBV12-3/TRBV12-4	TRBJ2-5	CASSFTVPRTQYF
TRBV4-1	TRBJ1-4	CASSQSDTRNEKLFF
TRBV24-1	TRBJ2-1	CATSDPGTDNEQFF
TRBV3-1/TRBV3-2	TRBJ2-3	CASREVFTDTQYF
TRBV10-3	TRBJ1-5	CAISLRPGSNQPQHF
TRBV5-6	TRBJ1-2	CASSLTGTNGYTF
TRBV27	TRBJ2-7	CASSPNPRGVFYEQYF
TRBV7-6	TRBJ1-4	CASSFLPGQTNEKLFF